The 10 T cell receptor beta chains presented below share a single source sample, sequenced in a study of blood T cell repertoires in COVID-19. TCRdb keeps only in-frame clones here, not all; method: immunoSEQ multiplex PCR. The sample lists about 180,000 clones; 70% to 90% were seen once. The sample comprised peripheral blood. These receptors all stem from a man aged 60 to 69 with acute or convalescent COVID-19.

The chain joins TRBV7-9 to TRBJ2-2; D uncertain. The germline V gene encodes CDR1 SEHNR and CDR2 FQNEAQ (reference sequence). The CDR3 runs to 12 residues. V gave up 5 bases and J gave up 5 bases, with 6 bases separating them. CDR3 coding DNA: TGTGCCAGCAGCCTCTATACCGGGGAGCTGTTTTTT. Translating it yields CASSLYTGELFF.

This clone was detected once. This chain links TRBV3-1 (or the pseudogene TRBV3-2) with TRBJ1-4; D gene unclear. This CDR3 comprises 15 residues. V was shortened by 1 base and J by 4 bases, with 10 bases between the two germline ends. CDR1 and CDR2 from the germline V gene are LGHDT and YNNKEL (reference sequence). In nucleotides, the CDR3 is TGTGCCAGCAGCCAAGGTCCCCAGGTTAATGAAAAACTGTTTTTT. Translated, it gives CASSQGPQVNEKLFF.

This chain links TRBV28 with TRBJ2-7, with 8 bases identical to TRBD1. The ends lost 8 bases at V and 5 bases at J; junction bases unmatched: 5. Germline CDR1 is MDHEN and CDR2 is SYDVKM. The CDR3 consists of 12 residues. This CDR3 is CASRTGLHEQYF. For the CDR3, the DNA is TGTGCCAGCCGGACAGGGCTCCACGAGCAGTACTTC.

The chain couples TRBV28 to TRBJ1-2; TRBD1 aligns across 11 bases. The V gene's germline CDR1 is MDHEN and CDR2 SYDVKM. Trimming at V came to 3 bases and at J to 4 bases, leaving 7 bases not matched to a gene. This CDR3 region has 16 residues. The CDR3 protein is CASSFSQGTGGYGYTF. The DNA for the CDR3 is TGTGCCAGCAGTTTCTCCCAGGGGACAGGGGGCTATGGCTACACCTTC.

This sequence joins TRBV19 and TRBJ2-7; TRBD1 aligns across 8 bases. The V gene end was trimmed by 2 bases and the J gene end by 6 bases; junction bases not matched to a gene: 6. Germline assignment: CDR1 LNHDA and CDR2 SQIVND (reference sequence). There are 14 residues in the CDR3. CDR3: CASSIRTGLGEQYF. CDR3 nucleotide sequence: TGTGCCAGTAGTATAAGGACAGGGTTAGGCGAGCAGTACTTC. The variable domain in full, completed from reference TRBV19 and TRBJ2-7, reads DGGITQSPKYLFRKEGQNVTLSCEQNLNHDAMYWYRQDPGQGLRLIYYSQIVNDFQKGDIAEGYSVSREKKESFPLTVTSAQKNPTAFYLCASSIRTGLGEQYFGPGTRLTVT.

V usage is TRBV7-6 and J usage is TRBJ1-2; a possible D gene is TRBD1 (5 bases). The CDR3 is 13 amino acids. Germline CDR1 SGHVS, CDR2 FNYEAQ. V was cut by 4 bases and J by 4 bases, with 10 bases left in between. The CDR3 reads CASSSDRLYGYTF. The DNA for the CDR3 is TGTGCCAGCAGCTCCGACAGACTCTATGGCTACACCTTC.

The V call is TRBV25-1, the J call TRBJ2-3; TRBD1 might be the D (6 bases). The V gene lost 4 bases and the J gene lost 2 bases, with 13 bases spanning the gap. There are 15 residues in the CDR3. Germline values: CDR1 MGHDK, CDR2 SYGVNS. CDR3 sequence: CASSASRGYTDTQYF. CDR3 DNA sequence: TGTGCCAGCAGTGCGTCCAGGGGTTACACAGATACGCAGTATTTT.

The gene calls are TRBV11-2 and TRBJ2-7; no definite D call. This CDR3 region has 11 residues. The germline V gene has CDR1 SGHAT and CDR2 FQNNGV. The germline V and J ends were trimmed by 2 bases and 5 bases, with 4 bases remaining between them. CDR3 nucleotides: TGTGCCAGCAGCTTATACAACGAGCAGTACTTC. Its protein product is CASSLYNEQYF.

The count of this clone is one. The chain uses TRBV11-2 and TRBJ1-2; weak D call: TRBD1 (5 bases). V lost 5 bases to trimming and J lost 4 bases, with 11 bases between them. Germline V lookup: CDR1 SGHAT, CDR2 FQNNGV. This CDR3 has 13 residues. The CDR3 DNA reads TGTGCCAGCAGCCGAAGACAGTCCTATGGCTACACCTTC. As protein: CASSRRQSYGYTF. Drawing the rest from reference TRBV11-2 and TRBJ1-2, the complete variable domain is EAGVAQSPRYKIIEKRQSVAFWCNPISGHATLYWYQQILGQGPKLLIQFQNNGVVDDSQLPKDRFSAERLKGVDSTLKIQPAKLEDSAVYLCASSRRQSYGYTFGSGTRLTVV.

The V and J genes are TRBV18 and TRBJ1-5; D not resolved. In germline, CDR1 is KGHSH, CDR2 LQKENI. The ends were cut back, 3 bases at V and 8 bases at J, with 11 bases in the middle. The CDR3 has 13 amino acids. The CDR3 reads CASSPGPQKPQHF. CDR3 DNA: TGTGCCAGCTCACCGGGCCCCCAAAAGCCCCAGCATTTT.